Each of the 4 T cell receptor beta chains below was sequenced from the same sample in a study of graft-versus-host responses after intestinal transplantation. Sequencing was performed with immunoSEQ multiplex PCR; in TCRdb, only in-frame clones are kept and a portion is missing. The sample has about 97,000 clones, around 90% seen once. This specimen consisted of PBMCs, obtained about 450 days after intestinal transplant. Receptors originate from a human patient who received an intestinal transplant, so some T cells may come from the graft donor.

V gene TRBV27 combines with J gene TRBJ1-5; D unresolved. Trimming pared 6 bases from V and 7 bases from J, leaving 13 bases between. The germline V gene has CDR1 MNHEY and CDR2 SMNVEV (reference sequence). This CDR3 is built from 13 residues. The CDR3 loop is CASSRHEGQPQHF. The CDR3 DNA reads as TGTGCCAGCAGCCGGCACGAGGGCCAGCCCCAGCATTTT.

The chain couples TRBV19 to TRBJ1-6; the match to TRBD1 covers 9 bases. The germline gives CDR1 LNHDA, CDR2 SQIVND (reference sequence). J was trimmed by 7 bases and V by 5 bases; bases with no gene match: 3. The length of the CDR3 is 14 residues. The DNA of the CDR3 is TGTGCCAGTAGTGGCGGGACAGGGAATTCACCCCTCCACTTT. Residues: CASSGGTGNSPLHF.

This CDR3 is CASSPDRGLDTQYF. CDR3 DNA sequence: TGTGCCAGCAGTCCCGACAGGGGGCTTGATACGCAGTATTTT. J is TRBJ2-3 and V is TRBV2; 10 nucleotides line up with TRBD1. The CDR3 extends over 14 amino acids. V shed 5 bases, J shed 6 bases, and the junction held 5 bases outside the gene matches. Germline V CDR1 and CDR2: SNHLY, FYNNEI. The full variable domain, with the rest looked up from reference TRBV2 and TRBJ2-3, is EPEVTQTPSHQVTQMGQEVILRCVPISNHLYFYWYRQILGQKVEFLVSFYNNEISEKSEIFDDQFSVERPDGSNFTLKIRSTKLEDSAMYFCASSPDRGLDTQYFGPGTRLTVL.

Comments on this clone: Sequence at one end of the junction differs from germline and may be a read error. This CDR3 is also generated by other DNA sequences in the sample. V usage is TRBV13 and J usage is TRBJ2-3; possibly TRBD2 for D (6 bases). The CDR3 loop spans 15 amino acids. CDR1 and CDR2 (germline): PRHDT, FYEKMQ (reference sequence). CDR3 sequence reads: CASSLDATSGDTQYF. The DNA of the CDR3 is TGTGCCAGCAGCTTAGACGCTACATCGGGGGATACGCAATATTTT.